This T cell receptor (beta chain) was documented in a study of cytomegalovirus exposure and HLA in healthy donors. Overall study context: Samples from HLA-typed donors yielded around 79 million unique TCRs in an early data release.

The study's findings and limits: The authors enumerated over 150 TCR beta chains as linked to cytomegalovirus.

Trimming cost V 4 bases and J 0 bases; bases outside gene matches: 4. The V gene's germline CDR1 is SEHNR and CDR2 FQNEAQ (reference sequence). CDR3 size: 17 residues. Healthy bone marrow donors formed the donor group. Donors counted as nominally healthy when sampled, yet unrecorded immune exposures were likely. Only one count was recorded for this clone. The antigen remains undetermined. With 60 Vbeta and 13 Jbeta primers, the PCR was carried out. Using immunoSEQ multiplex PCR, the repertoire was profiled, and TCRdb retains in-frame clones only, with some absent. Seen here are about 160,000 clones, 70% to 80% observed once, and the top ten hold more than 2%.

The sequenced sample was PBMCs. The chain combines TRBV7-9 with TRBJ1-6, with 9 positions matching TRBD1. The receptor was isolated from a man aged 45-65 years in good health and CMV-seropositive. The DNA for the CDR3 is TGTGCCAGCAGCTCGACAGGGGGAACCTCCTATAATTCACCCCTCCACTTT. Amino acids: CASSSTGGTSYNSPLHF.